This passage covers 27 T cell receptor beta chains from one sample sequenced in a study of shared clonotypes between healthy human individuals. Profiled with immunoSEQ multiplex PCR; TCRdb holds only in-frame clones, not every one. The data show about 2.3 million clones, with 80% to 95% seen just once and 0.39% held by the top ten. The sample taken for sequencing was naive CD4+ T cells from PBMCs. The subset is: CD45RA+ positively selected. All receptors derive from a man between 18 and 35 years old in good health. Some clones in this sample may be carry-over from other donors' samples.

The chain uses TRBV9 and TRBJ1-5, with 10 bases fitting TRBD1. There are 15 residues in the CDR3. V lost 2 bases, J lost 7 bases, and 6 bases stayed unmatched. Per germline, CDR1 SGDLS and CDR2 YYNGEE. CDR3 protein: CASSVGTGARQPQHF. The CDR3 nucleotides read TGTGCCAGCAGCGTGGGGACAGGGGCTAGGCAGCCCCAGCATTTT.

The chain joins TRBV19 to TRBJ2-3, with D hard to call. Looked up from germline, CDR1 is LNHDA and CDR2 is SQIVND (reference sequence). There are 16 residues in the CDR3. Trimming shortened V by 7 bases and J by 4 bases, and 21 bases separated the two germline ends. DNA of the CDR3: TGTGCCAGTAATTATAGACCCGGCGGTAACGCAGATACGCAGTATTTT. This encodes CASNYRPGGNADTQYF.

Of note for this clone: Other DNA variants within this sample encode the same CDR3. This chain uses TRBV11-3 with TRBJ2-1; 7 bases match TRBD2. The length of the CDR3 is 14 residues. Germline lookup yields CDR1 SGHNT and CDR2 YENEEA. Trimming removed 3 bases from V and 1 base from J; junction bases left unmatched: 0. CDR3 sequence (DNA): TGTGCCAGCAGCTTGCGGGGGTCCTACAATGAGCAGTTCTTC. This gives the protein CASSLRGSYNEQFF.

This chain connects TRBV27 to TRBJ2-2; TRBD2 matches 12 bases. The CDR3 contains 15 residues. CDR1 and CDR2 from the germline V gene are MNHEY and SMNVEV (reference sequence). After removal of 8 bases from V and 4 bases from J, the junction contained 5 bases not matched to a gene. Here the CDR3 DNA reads TGTGCCAGCGGCTCTAGCGGGAGGGCCACCGGGGAGCTGTTTTTT. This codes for CASGSSGRATGELFF.

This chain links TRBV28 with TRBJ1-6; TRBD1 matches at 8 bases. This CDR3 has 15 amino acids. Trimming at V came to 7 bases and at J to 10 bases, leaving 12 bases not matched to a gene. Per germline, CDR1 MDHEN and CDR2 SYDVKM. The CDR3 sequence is CASTRTGMGVSPLHF. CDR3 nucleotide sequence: TGTGCCAGCACAAGGACAGGGATGGGTGTATCACCCCTCCACTTT.

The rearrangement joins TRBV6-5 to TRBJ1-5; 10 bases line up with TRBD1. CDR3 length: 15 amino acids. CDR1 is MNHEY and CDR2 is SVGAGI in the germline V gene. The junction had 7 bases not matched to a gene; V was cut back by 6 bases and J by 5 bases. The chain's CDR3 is CASSRTGGSDQPQHF. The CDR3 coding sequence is TGTGCCAGCAGCCGGACAGGGGGGTCCGATCAGCCCCAGCATTTT.

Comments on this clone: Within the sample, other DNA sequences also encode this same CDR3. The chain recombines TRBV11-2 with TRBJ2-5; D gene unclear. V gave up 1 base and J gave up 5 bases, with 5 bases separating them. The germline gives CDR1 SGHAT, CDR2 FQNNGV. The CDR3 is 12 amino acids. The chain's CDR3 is CASSLAGETQYF. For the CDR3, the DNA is TGTGCCAGCAGCTTAGCCGGGGAGACCCAGTACTTC. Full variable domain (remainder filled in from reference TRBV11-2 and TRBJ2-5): EAGVAQSPRYKIIEKRQSVAFWCNPISGHATLYWYQQILGQGPKLLIQFQNNGVVDDSQLPKDRFSAERLKGVDSTLKIQPAKLEDSAVYLCASSLAGETQYFGPGTRLLVL.

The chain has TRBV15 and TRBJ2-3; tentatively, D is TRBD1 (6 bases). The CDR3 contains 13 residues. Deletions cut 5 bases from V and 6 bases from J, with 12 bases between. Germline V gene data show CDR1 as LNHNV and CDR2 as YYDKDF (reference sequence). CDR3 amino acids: CATSQNRADTQYF. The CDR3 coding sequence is TGTGCCACCAGCCAGAACAGGGCGGATACGCAGTATTTT.

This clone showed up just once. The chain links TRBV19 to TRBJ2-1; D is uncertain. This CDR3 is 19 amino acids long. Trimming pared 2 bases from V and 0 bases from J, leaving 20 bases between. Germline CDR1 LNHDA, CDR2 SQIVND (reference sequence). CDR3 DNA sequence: TGTGCCAGTAGTATATCGGGTCGCAAACGCCAGAGCTCCTACAATGAGCAGTTCTTC. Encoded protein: CASSISGRKRQSSYNEQFF.

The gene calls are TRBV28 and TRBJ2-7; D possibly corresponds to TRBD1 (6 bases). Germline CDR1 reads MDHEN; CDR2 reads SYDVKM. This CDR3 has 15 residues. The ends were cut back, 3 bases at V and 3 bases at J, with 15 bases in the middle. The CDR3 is CASSFLGRDIYEQYF. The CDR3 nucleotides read TGTGCCAGCAGTTTTCTGGGTAGGGACATCTACGAGCAGTACTTC.

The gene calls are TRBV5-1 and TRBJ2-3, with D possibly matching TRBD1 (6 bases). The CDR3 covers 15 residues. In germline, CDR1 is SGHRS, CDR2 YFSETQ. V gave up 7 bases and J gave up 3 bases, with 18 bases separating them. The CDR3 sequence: CASGAGTRTTDTQYF. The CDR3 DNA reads TGCGCCAGCGGGGCCGGGACAAGGACTACAGATACGCAGTATTTT. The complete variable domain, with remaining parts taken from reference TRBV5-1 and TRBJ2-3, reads KAGVTQTPRYLIKTRGQQVTLSCSPISGHRSVSWYQQTPGQGLQFLFEYFSETQRNKGNFPGRFSGRQFSNSRSEMNVSTLELGDSALYLCASGAGTRTTDTQYFGPGTRLTVL.

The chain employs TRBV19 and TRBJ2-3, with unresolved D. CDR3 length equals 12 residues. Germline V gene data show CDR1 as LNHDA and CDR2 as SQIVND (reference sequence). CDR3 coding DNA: TGTGCTAGTCGTGGGCTCACAGATACGCAGTATTTT. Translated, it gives CASRGLTDTQYF.

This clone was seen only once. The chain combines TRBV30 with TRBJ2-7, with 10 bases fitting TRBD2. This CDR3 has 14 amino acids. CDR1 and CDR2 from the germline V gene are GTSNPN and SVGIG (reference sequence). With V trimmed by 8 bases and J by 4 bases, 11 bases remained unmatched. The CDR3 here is CALSSGRALYEQYF. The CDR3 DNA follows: TGTGCCCTGTCAAGCGGGAGGGCCTTGTACGAGCAGTACTTC. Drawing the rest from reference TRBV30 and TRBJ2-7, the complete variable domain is SQTIHQWPATLVQPVGSPLSLECTVEGTSNPNLYWYRQAAGRGLQLLFYSVGIGQISSEVPQNLSASRPQDRQFILSSKKLLLSDSGFYLCALSSGRALYEQYFGPGTRLTVT.

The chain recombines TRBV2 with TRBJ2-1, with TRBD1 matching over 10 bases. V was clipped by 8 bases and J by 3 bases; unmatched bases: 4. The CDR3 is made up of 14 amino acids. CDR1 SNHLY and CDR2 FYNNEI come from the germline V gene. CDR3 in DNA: TGTGCCAGCTCGACAGGGGGCTACTACAATGAGCAGTTCTTC. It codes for CASSTGGYYNEQFF. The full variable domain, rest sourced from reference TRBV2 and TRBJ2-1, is EPEVTQTPSHQVTQMGQEVILRCVPISNHLYFYWYRQILGQKVEFLVSFYNNEISEKSEIFDDQFSVERPDGSNFTLKIRSTKLEDSAMYFCASSTGGYYNEQFFGPGTRLTVL.

CDR3 DNA sequence: TGTGCCAGCAGTTCCCCGGACGGGGTAGGGAGGACCCTCCACTTT. Residues: CASSSPDGVGRTLHF. The gene calls are TRBV28 and TRBJ1-6; D is unresolved. The length of the CDR3 is 15 residues. V lost 4 bases to trimming and J lost 14 bases, with 21 bases between them. Germline V lookup: CDR1 MDHEN, CDR2 SYDVKM. The full variable domain, with the rest looked up from reference TRBV28 and TRBJ1-6, is DVKVTQSSRYLVKRTGEKVFLECVQDMDHENMFWYRQDPGLGLRLIYFSYDVKMKEKGDIPEGYSVSREKKERFSLILESASTNQTSMYLCASSSPDGVGRTLHFGNGTRLTVT.

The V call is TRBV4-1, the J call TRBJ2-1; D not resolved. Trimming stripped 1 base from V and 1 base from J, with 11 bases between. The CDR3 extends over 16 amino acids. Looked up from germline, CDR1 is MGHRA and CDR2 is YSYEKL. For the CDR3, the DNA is TGCGCCAGCAGCCAAGCTGACGAATATTCCTACAATGAGCAGTTCTTC. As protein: CASSQADEYSYNEQFF.

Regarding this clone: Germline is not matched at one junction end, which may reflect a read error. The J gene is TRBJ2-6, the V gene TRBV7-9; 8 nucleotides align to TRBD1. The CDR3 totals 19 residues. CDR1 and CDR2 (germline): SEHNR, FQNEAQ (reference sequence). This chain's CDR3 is CASSLGSGRGPSGANVLTF. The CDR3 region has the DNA TGTGCCAGCAGTTTAGGGTCGGGCAGGGGGCCCTCTGGGGCCAACGTCCTGACTTTC.

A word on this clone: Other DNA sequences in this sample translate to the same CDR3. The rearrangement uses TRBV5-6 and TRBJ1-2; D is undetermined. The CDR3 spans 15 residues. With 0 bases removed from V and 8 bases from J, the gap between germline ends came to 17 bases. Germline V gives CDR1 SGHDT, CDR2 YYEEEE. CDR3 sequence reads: CASSLGVSSAYGYTF. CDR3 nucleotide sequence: TGTGCCAGCAGCTTGGGCGTTTCCTCAGCCTACGGCTACACCTTC.

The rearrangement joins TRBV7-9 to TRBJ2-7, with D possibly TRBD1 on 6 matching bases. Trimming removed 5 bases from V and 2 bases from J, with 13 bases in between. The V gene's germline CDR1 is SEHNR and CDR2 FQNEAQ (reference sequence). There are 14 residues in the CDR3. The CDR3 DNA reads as TGTGCCAGCAGCCAGGCTAGGGGGACCTACGAGCAGTACTTC. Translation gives CASSQARGTYEQYF. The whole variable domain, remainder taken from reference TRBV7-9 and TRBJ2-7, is DTGVSQNPRHKITKRGQNVTFRCDPISEHNRLYWYRQTLGQGPEFLTYFQNEAQLEKSRLLSDRFSAERPKGSFSTLEIQRTEQGDSAMYLCASSQARGTYEQYFGPGTRLTVT.

This chain's CDR3 is CASSLVWGTGSQGTDTQYF. CDR3 in DNA: TGTGCCAGCAGCTTGGTATGGGGAACGGGATCCCAGGGCACAGATACGCAGTATTTT. The rearrangement joins TRBV5-4 to TRBJ2-3, with D perhaps matching TRBD2 (5 bases). Germline-derived CDR1 and CDR2 are SGHNT and YYREEE (reference sequence). Trimming shortened V by 0 bases and J by 1 base, and 21 bases separated the two germline ends. This CDR3 region has 19 residues.

CDR3 amino acids: CASRPGGTSGREQYF. The CDR3 nucleotides are TGTGCCAGCAGACCGGGGGGGACTAGCGGACGAGAGCAGTACTTC. The gene calls are TRBV27 and TRBJ2-7; 11 positions agree with TRBD2. The CDR3 runs to 15 residues. With V trimmed by 6 bases and J by 7 bases, 11 bases remained unmatched. CDR1 is MNHEY and CDR2 is SMNVEV in the germline V gene (reference sequence).

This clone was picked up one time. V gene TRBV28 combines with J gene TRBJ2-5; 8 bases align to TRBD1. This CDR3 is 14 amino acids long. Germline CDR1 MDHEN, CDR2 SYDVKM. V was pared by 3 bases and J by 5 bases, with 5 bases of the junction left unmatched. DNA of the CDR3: TGTGCCAGCAGTTTCAGGGGGCAAGATGAGACCCAGTACTTC. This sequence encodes CASSFRGQDETQYF.

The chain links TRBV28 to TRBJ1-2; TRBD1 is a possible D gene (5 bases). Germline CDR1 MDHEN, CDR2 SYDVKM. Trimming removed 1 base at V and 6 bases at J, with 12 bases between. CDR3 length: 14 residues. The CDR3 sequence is CASSLYGTSHGYTF. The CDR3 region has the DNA TGTGCCAGCAGTTTATACGGGACCTCCCATGGCTACACCTTC.

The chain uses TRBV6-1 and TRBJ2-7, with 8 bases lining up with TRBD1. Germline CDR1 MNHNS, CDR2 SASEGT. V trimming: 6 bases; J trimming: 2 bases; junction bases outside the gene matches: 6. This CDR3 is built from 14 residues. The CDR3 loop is CASSLYRGAYEQYF. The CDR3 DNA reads TGTGCCAGCAGCCTATACAGGGGGGCCTACGAGCAGTACTTC.

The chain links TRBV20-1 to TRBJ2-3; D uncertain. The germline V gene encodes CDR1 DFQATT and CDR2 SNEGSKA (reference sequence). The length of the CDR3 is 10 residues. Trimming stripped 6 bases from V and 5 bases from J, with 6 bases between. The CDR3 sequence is CSAPIDTQYF. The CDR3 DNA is TGCAGTGCCCCGATAGATACGCAGTATTTT.

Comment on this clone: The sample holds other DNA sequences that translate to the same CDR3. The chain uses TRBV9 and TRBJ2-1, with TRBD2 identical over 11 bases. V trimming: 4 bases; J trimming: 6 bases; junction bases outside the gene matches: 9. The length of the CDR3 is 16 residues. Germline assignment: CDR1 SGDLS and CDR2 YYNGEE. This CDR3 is CASSPRVAGGGNEQFF. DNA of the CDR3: TGTGCCAGCAGCCCCCGGGTAGCGGGAGGGGGCAATGAGCAGTTCTTC.

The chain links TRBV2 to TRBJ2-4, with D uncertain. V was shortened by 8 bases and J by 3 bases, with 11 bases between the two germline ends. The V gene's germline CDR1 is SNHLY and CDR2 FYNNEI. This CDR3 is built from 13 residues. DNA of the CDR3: TGTGCCAGCGCTGTCGGCGTCAAAAACATTCAGTACTTC. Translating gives CASAVGVKNIQYF. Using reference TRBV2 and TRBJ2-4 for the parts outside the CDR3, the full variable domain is EPEVTQTPSHQVTQMGQEVILRCVPISNHLYFYWYRQILGQKVEFLVSFYNNEISEKSEIFDDQFSVERPDGSNFTLKIRSTKLEDSAMYFCASAVGVKNIQYFGAGTRLSVL.